This T cell receptor beta chain was observed in a study of blood T cell repertoires in COVID-19. The wider study: In each case, the material was cDNA or gDNA derived from T cells, B-cell-depleted T cells, or PBMCs.

The V gene's germline CDR1 is LGHDT and CDR2 YNNKEL (reference sequence). The V end was cut by 4 bases, the J end by 10 bases, with 11 bases between. The length of the CDR3 is 12 residues. Produced via immunoSEQ multiplex PCR; TCRdb's table is partial and in-frame only. The sample consists of under 100,000 clones, 60% to 80% of them appearing once. Sequenced material: peripheral blood. The TCR was taken from a man aged 55 to 69 with COVID-19, enrolled during active disease. The V and J genes are TRBV3-1 (or the pseudogene TRBV3-2) and TRBJ2-1; possibly TRBD2 for D (5 bases). The CDR3 DNA reads as TGTGCCAGCAGCCCCTTAACGGGGGAGCAGTTCTTC. Its protein is CASSPLTGEQFF.